This entry concerns a single TCR beta chain. Clones were read by immunoSEQ multiplex PCR, and TCRdb kept only the in-frame ones, dropping some. In the table there are roughly 100,000 clones, under 90% of which are singletons. This entry comes from a study of T cell clones after liver transplantation. Across the study: Patients counted as tolerant after at least one year off all immunosuppression, enzymes not exceeding twice normal.

Looked up from germline, CDR1 is LNHDA and CDR2 is SQIVND (reference sequence). This CDR3 has 14 amino acids. Trimming removed 9 bases from V and 4 bases from J; junction bases left unmatched: 5. The chain carries TRBV19 and TRBJ2-1; TRBD1 matches at 11 bases. The source was CD4+ T cells from blood, collected approximately 45 months after liver transplant. This clonotype was sampled from a human patient who received a liver transplant. The graft donor may be the source of some T cells. Here the CDR3 reads CASNRDRGYNEQFF. As DNA, the CDR3 is TGTGCCAGCAACCGGGACAGGGGGTACAATGAGCAGTTCTTC.